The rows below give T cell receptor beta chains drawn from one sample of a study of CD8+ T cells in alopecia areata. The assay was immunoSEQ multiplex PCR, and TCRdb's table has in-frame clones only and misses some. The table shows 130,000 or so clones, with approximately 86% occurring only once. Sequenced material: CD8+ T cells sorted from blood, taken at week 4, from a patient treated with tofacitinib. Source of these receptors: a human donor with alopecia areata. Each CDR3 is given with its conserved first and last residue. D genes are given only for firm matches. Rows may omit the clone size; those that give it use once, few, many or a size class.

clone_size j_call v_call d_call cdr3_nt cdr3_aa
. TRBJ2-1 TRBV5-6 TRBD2 TGTGCCAGCAGCTTGGCTCTAGCGGGGGGAATTGAGCAGTTCTTC CASSLALAGGIEQFF
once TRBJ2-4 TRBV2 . TGTGCCAGCAGTCTGGACATTCAGTACTTC CASSLDIQYF
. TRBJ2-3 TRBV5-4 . TGTGCCAGCAGCCACAGGGACGGCACAGATACGCAGTATTTT CASSHRDGTDTQYF
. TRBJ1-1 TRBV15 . TGTGCCACCAGCAGAGATACGGGGAGAGGGGCTGAAGCTTTCTTT CATSRDTGRGAEAFF
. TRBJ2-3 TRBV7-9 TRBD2 TGTGCCAGCAGCTTAAACGGGAGGGCAAGCACAGATACGCAGTATTTT CASSLNGRASTDTQYF
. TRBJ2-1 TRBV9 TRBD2 TGTGCCAGCAGCGCCGTCTCGGCTAGCGGGGGGGAGTTGTTCTTC CASSAVSASGGELFF
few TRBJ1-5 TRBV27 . TGTGCCAGCAGTTTATACGCCGGGGGCAATCAGCCCCAGCATTTT CASSLYAGGNQPQHF
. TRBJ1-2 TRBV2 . TGTGCCAGCAGTGGCCCCACGCGGGAAGGGACTAACTATGGCTACACCTTC CASSGPTREGTNYGYTF
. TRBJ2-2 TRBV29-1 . TGCAGCGTTGAAACTGGTAGGCAGGAATACGCCGGGGAGCTGTTTTTT CSVETGRQEYAGELFF
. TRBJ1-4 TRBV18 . TGTGCCAGCTCACCCGAGAATGAAAAACTGTTTTTT CASSPENEKLFF
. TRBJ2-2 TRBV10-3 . TGTGCCATCAGTGACTCAGGGCGGACCGGGGAGCTGTTTTTT CAISDSGRTGELFF
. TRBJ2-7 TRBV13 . TGTGCCAGCAGCTCGGACAGCCGATCCTACGAGCAGTACTTC CASSSDSRSYEQYF
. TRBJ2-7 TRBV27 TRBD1 TGTGCCAGCGGGACGAACAGGGGCTCCTACGAGCAGTACTTC CASGTNRGSYEQYF
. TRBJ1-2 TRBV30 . TGTGCCTGGAGTGTAGGGCCGACAGTCTCTAACTATGGCTACACCTTC CAWSVGPTVSNYGYTF
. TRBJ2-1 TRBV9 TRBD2 TGTGCCAGCAGCGAAATTGGCGGGGGGTCCTACAATGAGCAGTTCTTC CASSEIGGGSYNEQFF
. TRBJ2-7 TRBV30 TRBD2 TGTGCCTGGAAGGGACTAGCGTACGAGCAGTACTTC CAWKGLAYEQYF
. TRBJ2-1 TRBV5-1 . TGCGCCAGCACCCATTCCGGGGGCGAGTACAATGAGCAGTTCTTC CASTHSGGEYNEQFF
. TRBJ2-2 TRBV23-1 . TGCGCCAGCAGACAAAAGAGGGGAGTATGCGAGTACACCGGGGAGCTGTTTTTT CASRQKRGVCEYTGELFF
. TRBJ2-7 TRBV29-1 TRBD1 TGCAGCGTTGAATGGCGCAGGGGGCCTTACGAGCAGTACTTC CSVEWRRGPYEQYF
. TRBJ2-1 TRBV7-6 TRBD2 TGTGCCAGCAGCTTCGGTACCAGCGGGAGGGACGACGAGCAGTTCTTC CASSFGTSGRDDEQFF
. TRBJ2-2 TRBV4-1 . TGCGCCAGCACCAAGGGGGTGGCCGGGGAGCTGTTTTTT CASTKGVAGELFF
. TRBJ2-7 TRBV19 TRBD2 TGTGCCAGTAGTATTGCTAGCGGAAGCTACGAGCAGTACTTC CASSIASGSYEQYF
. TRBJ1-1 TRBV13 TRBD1 TGTGCCAGCAGCTTAGGGGACAGGGGGGACACTGAAGCTTTCTTT CASSLGDRGDTEAFF
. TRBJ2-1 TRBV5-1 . TGCGCCAGCAGCTTGTCTACCAACAATGAGCAGTTCTTC CASSLSTNNEQFF
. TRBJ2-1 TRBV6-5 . TGTGCCAGCAGTACTGGGGGGTTCTCCTACAATGAGCAGTTCTTC CASSTGGFSYNEQFF
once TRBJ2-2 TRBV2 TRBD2 TGTGCCAGCAGTGAAGAGGAACTAGCGGGGGACACCGGGGAGCTGTTTTTT CASSEEELAGDTGELFF
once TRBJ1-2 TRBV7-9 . TGTGCCAGCAGCTTGGTATTCTATGGCTACACCTTC CASSLVFYGYTF
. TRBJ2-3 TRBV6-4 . TGTGCCAGCAGTGACTCAAGAGGGGCAGATACGCAGTATTTT CASSDSRGADTQYF
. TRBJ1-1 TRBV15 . TGTGCCACCAGCCAGGCCCCTGGGAATCCGAACACTGAAGCTTTCTTT CATSQAPGNPNTEAFF
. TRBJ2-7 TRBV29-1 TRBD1 TGCAGCGTTGGTAGTGAGAGACAGGGCCAATCCTACGAGCAGTACTTC CSVGSERQGQSYEQYF
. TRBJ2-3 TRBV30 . TGTGCCTGGAGTGTCGACTGGCACACAGATACGCAGTATTTT CAWSVDWHTDTQYF
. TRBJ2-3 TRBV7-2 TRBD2 TGTGCCAGCAGCGGGACTAGCGGGAGCACAGATACGCAGTATTTT CASSGTSGSTDTQYF
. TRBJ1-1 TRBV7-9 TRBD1 TGTGCCTTAGACAGGGGGAACACTGAAGCTTTCTTT CALDRGNTEAFF
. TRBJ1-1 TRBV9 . TGTGCCAGCGGTCCGAACACTGAAGCTTTCTTT CASGPNTEAFF
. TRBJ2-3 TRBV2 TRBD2 TGTGCCAGCAGTGGGACTAGCGGGGGAGATAGCACAGATACGCAGTATTTT CASSGTSGGDSTDTQYF
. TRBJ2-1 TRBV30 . TGTGCCTGGAGTAGAATCCTCTACAATGAGCAGTTCTTC CAWSRILYNEQFF
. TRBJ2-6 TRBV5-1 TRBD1 TGCGCCAGCAGCTCCGGGACAGGGAATCGTGGGGCCAACGTCCTGACTTTC CASSSGTGNRGANVLTF
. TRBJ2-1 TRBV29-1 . TGCAGCTGCCGACAGACAGGATACAATGAGCAGTTCTTC CSCRQTGYNEQFF
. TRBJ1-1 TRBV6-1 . TGTGCCACCGAAGGTCGGAACACTGAAGCTTTCTTT CATEGRNTEAFF
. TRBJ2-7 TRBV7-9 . TGTGCCAGCAGCTTAGAAGGACACGCCTACGAGCAGTACTTC CASSLEGHAYEQYF
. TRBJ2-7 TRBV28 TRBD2 TGTGCCAGCAGCAGACTAGCGGGAGCCGCCTACGAGCAGTACTTC CASSRLAGAAYEQYF
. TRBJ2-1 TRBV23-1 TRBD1 TGCGCCAGCAGTCCCGCCGGCCCATGCGGGACAGGGTTAGGCAATGAGCAGTTCTTC CASSPAGPCGTGLGNEQFF
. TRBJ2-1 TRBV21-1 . TGTGCCAGCAGCACCTTACTAGCGTTCTCCTACAATGAGCAGTTCTTC CASSTLLAFSYNEQFF
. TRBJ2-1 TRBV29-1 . TGCAGCGTGGTGGACAGAGCCGATGAGCAGTTCTTC CSVVDRADEQFF
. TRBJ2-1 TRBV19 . TGTGCCAGTAGTCCGACAGGAGGTCAAGACAATGAGCAGTTCTTC CASSPTGGQDNEQFF
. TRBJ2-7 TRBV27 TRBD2 TGTGCCAGCAGCCAGCAAGCGGGAGGGCTGAAAGAGCAGTACTTC CASSQQAGGLKEQYF
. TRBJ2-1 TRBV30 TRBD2 TGTGCCTGGAGTGTGAGTGGCGGGAGTAGCGATGAGCAGTTCTTC CAWSVSGGSSDEQFF
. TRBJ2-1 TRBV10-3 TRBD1 TGTGCCATCAGTGAGCCGGACAGGGAACGTTACAATGAGCAGTTCTTC CAISEPDRERYNEQFF
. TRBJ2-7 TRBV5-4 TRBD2 TGTGCCAGCAGTCTCCCCAGCGGGAGGATCGACGAGCAGTACTTC CASSLPSGRIDEQYF
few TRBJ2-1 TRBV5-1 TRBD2 TGCGCCAGCAGCTTACTAGCGGGAGATAGCTACAATGAGCAGTTCTTC CASSLLAGDSYNEQFF
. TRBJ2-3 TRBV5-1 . TGCGCCAGCAGCTTCCCCCCAGCGGGCCCTAGCACAGATACGCAGTATTTT CASSFPPAGPSTDTQYF
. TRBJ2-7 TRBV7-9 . TGTGCCAGCAGCTCCGACTCGGGCGAGCAGTACTTC CASSSDSGEQYF
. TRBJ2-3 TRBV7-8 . TGTGCCAGCAGCTTAGCGGACTACATAACAGATACGCAGTATTTT CASSLADYITDTQYF
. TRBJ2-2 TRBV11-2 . TGTGCCAGCAGCTTAGAAAAGGACTCCATCATCCGTCGTCCAACCGGGGAGCTGTTTTTT CASSLEKDSIIRRPTGELFF
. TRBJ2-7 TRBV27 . TGTGCCAGCAGTACAGGGAGCTACGAGCAGTACTTC CASSTGSYEQYF